The next 9 T cell receptor beta chains were all read from a single sample in a study of graft-versus-host responses after intestinal transplantation. For these TCRs, the target antigens are not known. Some clones are missing from TCRdb's copy, which holds only in-frame ones; the method was immunoSEQ multiplex PCR. The table records 30,000 or so clones, about 80% of them present only once. The starting material was unstimulated CD8+ T cells sorted from spleen or lymph node cells, obtained before intestinal transplant. The receptor set was obtained from a human donor who received an intestinal transplant.

The V and J genes are TRBV2 and TRBJ2-7; 9 positions agree with TRBD2. Looked up from germline, CDR1 is SNHLY and CDR2 is FYNNEI. The length of the CDR3 is 15 residues. The trim removed 5 bases at V and 3 bases at J, leaving 8 bases unmatched. CDR3 region: CASSPGTSSFYEQYF. CDR3 DNA sequence: TGTGCCAGCAGTCCCGGGACTAGCTCTTTCTACGAGCAGTACTTC. Full variable domain (remainder filled in from reference TRBV2 and TRBJ2-7): EPEVTQTPSHQVTQMGQEVILRCVPISNHLYFYWYRQILGQKVEFLVSFYNNEISEKSEIFDDQFSVERPDGSNFTLKIRSTKLEDSAMYFCASSPGTSSFYEQYFGPGTRLTVT.

The CDR3 DNA follows: TGTGCCAGCAGCGACCGGGACAGGGAGGTTTCACCCCTCCACTTT. Translated: CASSDRDREVSPLHF. The chain combines TRBV5-8 with TRBJ1-6; 9 bases are shared with TRBD1. CDR1 is SGHTS, CDR2 YDEGEE, per germline. The CDR3 runs to 15 residues. Germline trimming cut 4 bases from V and 9 bases from J; bases unmatched to any gene: 8.

J is TRBJ2-7 and V is TRBV21-1; TRBD2 reflects the table's D call only, with no check against the DNA. TRBV21-1 is designated a pseudogene. The CDR3 runs 18 residues. This CDR3 reads CASSKATPGLNYSYEQYF. In nucleotides, the CDR3 is TGTGCCAGCAGCAAAGCCACTCCCGGACTGAACTATTCCTACGAGCAGTACTTC.

This sequence joins TRBV5-4 and TRBJ2-3; 9 bases align to TRBD1. The CDR3 runs 16 residues. The germline CDR1 and CDR2 sequences are SGHNT and YYREEE (reference sequence). With 5 bases clipped from V and 2 bases from J, the junction kept 9 bases outside the gene matches. CDR3 coding DNA: TGTGCCAGCAGGTCTTACAGGGGGCCGTACACAGATACGCAGTATTTT. It yields the protein CASRSYRGPYTDTQYF.

The rearrangement joins TRBV29-1 to TRBJ2-3, with 8 positions matching TRBD2. The CDR3 spans 14 residues. The V gene end was trimmed by 4 bases and the J gene end by 2 bases; junction bases not matched to a gene: 5. Germline assignment: CDR1 SQVTM and CDR2 ANQGSEA. The CDR3 DNA reads TGCAGCGTTGTCCGGGAGGGAATCACAGATACGCAGTATTTT. This sequence encodes CSVVREGITDTQYF.

The chain combines TRBV19 with TRBJ2-1, with D unclear. The CDR3 contains 15 residues. V lost 11 bases and J 0 bases, leaving 17 bases between the germline ends. The germline V gene has CDR1 LNHDA and CDR2 SQIVND (reference sequence). CDR3 protein: CALLPVESSYNEQFF. The CDR3 region has the DNA TGTGCCCTACTCCCTGTGGAGAGCTCCTACAATGAGCAGTTCTTC. Looking up the rest from reference TRBV19 and TRBJ2-1 gives the full variable domain: DGGITQSPKYLFRKEGQNVTLSCEQNLNHDAMYWYRQDPGQGLRLIYYSQIVNDFQKGDIAEGYSVSREKKESFPLTVTSAQKNPTAFYLCALLPVESSYNEQFFGPGTRLTVL.

This chain uses TRBV4-1 with TRBJ1-5; TRBD1 matches at 8 bases. This CDR3 region has 15 residues. J lost 7 bases, V lost 3 bases, and 8 bases had no gene match. Germline V gives CDR1 MGHRA, CDR2 YSYEKL. Here the CDR3 DNA reads TGCGCCAGCAGCCACATACAGGGGGTGGGACAGCCCCAGCATTTT. This encodes CASSHIQGVGQPQHF.

V and J are TRBV6-5 and TRBJ1-1; D may be TRBD1 (6 bases). Per the germline V gene, CDR1 is MNHEY and CDR2 is SVGAGI. CDR3 length equals 15 residues. The V end was cut by 6 bases, the J end by 5 bases, with 19 bases between. The CDR3 DNA reads TGTGCCAGCAGCCACGGGAACAGGGTAGTAACTGAAGCTTTCTTT. It encodes CASSHGNRVVTEAFF.

V is TRBV6-5 and J is TRBJ2-7; 11 bases agree with TRBD1. The CDR3 is made up of 14 amino acids. Germline trimming cut 2 bases from V and 4 bases from J; bases unmatched to any gene: 1. Germline values: CDR1 MNHEY, CDR2 SVGAGI. DNA of the CDR3: TGTGCCAGCAGTTACAGGGACAGGGGGTACGAGCAGTACTTC. Protein sequence: CASSYRDRGYEQYF.